This T cell receptor (beta chain) was identified during a study of CD8+CD57+ T cells in acquired aplastic anemia. The overall study: Sorted CD4+ and CD8+ cells gave an average of around 3 ug of DNA.

Germline V gene sequence: CDR1 SQVTM, CDR2 ANQGSEA. The CDR3 runs 14 residues. Genomic DNA templated the TCR beta VDJ and CDR3 profiling. TCRdb recomputed calls from the reads with MiXCR, one row per CDR3 protein. The sample lists more than 45,000 distinct CDR3 sequences; roughly three fifths were seen once. To note about this clonotype: The antigen remains unidentified. The junction departs from the called germline gene at one end, perhaps through a read error.

Study-level results: Patients and controls were found to share roughly 31 CD8+ CDR3 sequences.

CD8+CD57+ cell expansion had been shown by flow cytometry in patients chosen for sequencing. This chain uses TRBV29-1 with TRBJ1-2, with D tentatively TRBD1 (6 bases). The sample consisted of sorted CD4+, CD8+, or CD8+CD57+ T cells (not recorded which) from PBMCs. The sequence came from a human donor with aplastic anemia. This CDR3 is CSVHDRSYNYGYAF. The DNA for the CDR3 is TGCAGCGTTCATGACAGGAGTTATAACTATGGCTACGCTTTC.